Presented here are 10 T cell receptor beta chains from one specimen sequenced in a study of T-cell memory formation after mild COVID-19. TCRdb re-analysed the 5' RACE reads in MiXCR, keeping a single row per CDR3 protein. The profile covers approximately 390,000 distinct CDR3 sequences, with roughly 15% appearing a single time and about 22% taken by the ten largest. Material for sequencing was PBMCs or a T cell subset sorted from them (not recorded which). Receptors originate from a man aged 18 to 35 who had mild COVID-19 (a few samples of this study predate the infection). Cell type and time point are not known.

V usage is TRBV5-1 and J usage is TRBJ2-1; D perhaps matches TRBD1 (5 bases). CDR1 and CDR2 from the germline V gene are SGHRS and YFSETQ. The CDR3 has 15 residues. Trimming cost V 4 bases and J 7 bases, with 18 bases left between them. In DNA, the CDR3 is TGCGCCAGCAGCCCGACAGCCCTCCATGGGAATGAGCAGTTCTTC. Its translation: CASSPTALHGNEQFF.

There are a few counts of this clonotype. The genes are TRBV7-2 and TRBJ2-1, with 11 bases lining up with TRBD2. This CDR3 has 17 amino acids. V lost 3 bases, J lost 4 bases, and 8 bases stayed unmatched. Germline values: CDR1 SGHTA, CDR2 FQGNSA. The CDR3 spells CASSFGLAGGRYNEQFF. The CDR3 bases are TGTGCCAGCAGCTTTGGGTTAGCGGGGGGGCGTTACAATGAGCAGTTCTTC.

The chain is built from TRBV20-1 and TRBJ1-2; D not certain. The V and J ends lost 6 bases and 2 bases respectively, with 16 bases between them. The CDR3 consists of 14 residues. Germline V gene data show CDR1 as DFQATT and CDR2 as SNEGSKA (reference sequence). The CDR3 nucleotides are TGCAGTGCCCAATCGGCGGGCTCCAACTATGGCTACACCTTC. Its protein product is CSAQSAGSNYGYTF.

The rearrangement joins TRBV6-6 to TRBJ1-6; unclear D gene. V was trimmed by 2 bases and J by 7 bases, leaving 6 bases between them. The length of the CDR3 is 13 residues. The V gene's germline CDR1 is MNHNY and CDR2 SVGAGI (reference sequence). In DNA form, the CDR3 reads TGTGCCAGCAGTTACACCGTCAATTCACCCCTCCACTTT. Translated, it gives CASSYTVNSPLHF.

The table lists this clonotype with a few counts. The chain employs TRBV18 and TRBJ1-1; the D gene is possibly TRBD1 (5 bases). The V gene's germline CDR1 is KGHSH and CDR2 LQKENI. V was clipped by 6 bases and J by 0 bases, with 17 bases between them. There are 16 residues in the CDR3. This chain's CDR3 is CASSPGGGIMNTEAFF. CDR3 DNA: TGTGCCAGCTCCCCTGGTGGGGGAATCATGAACACTGAAGCTTTCTTT.

Many counts were recorded for this clonotype. The chain has TRBV11-2 and TRBJ1-4; perhaps TRBD1 as D (5 bases). With 3 bases removed from V and 7 bases from J, the gap between germline ends came to 24 bases. This CDR3 is built from 18 residues. The germline gives CDR1 SGHAT, CDR2 FQNNGV. The CDR3 DNA is TGTGCCAGCAGCTTGGGTCTCGGGGGTGGCCGGCTGGGTGAAAAACTGTTTTTT. It codes for CASSLGLGGGRLGEKLFF.

This clonotype was seen only once. This chain links TRBV7-9 with TRBJ2-3; 11 bases align to TRBD2. Germline assignment: CDR1 SEHNR and CDR2 FQNEAQ (reference sequence). V lost 7 bases, J lost 2 bases, and 8 bases stayed unmatched. CDR3 size: 16 residues. The CDR3 DNA reads as TGTGCCAGCATCCGTAGCGGGGGGGCCAACACAGATACGCAGTATTTT. Translating it yields CASIRSGGANTDTQYF.

The chain is built from TRBV7-2 and TRBJ1-2; 9 positions agree with TRBD1. The CDR3 loop spans 14 amino acids. V gave up 4 bases and J gave up 4 bases; unmatched junction bases: 4. Germline loops: CDR1 SGHTA, CDR2 FQGNSA. Here the CDR3 DNA reads TGTGCCAGCAGCTCCGGGACAGGGAGCTATGGCTACACCTTC. Translated: CASSSGTGSYGYTF.

This sequence joins TRBV12-5 and TRBJ2-2, with D hard to call. Germline lookup yields CDR1 LGHNT and CDR2 FRNRAP. The CDR3 consists of 11 residues. The V and J ends lost 7 bases and 5 bases respectively, with 5 bases between them. CDR3 region: CASAKTGELFF. The CDR3 nucleotides read TGTGCTAGTGCCAAAACCGGGGAGCTGTTTTTT.

This clonotype was counted between two and nine times. The chain links TRBV15 to TRBJ2-2; no firm D call. Germline V gives CDR1 LNHNV, CDR2 YYDKDF (reference sequence). V lost 5 bases to trimming and J lost 3 bases, with 13 bases between them. The CDR3 has 15 residues. The CDR3 nucleotides are TGTGCCACCAGCGGCCAGACATCCTACACCGGGGAGCTGTTTTTT. This translates into CATSGQTSYTGELFF. The full variable domain, completed using reference TRBV15 and TRBJ2-2, is DAMVIQNPRYQVTQFGKPVTLSCSQTLNHNVMYWYQQKSSQAPKLLFHYYDKDFNNEADTPDNFQSRRPNTSFCFLDIRSPGLGDTAMYLCATSGQTSYTGELFFGEGSRLTVL.